The present entry profiles one T cell receptor (beta chain) with its context. This clonotype was observed many times. This receptor's antigen is unknown. One base away there is no much larger clone; base qualities are not given. Amplification of TCR beta CDR3 regions was carried out from RNA transcripts. The TCR CDR3 was subjected to a first round of RT-PCR using the HTBI primer set and the Qiagen OneStep RT-PCR kit. Libraries were constructed in a second round of multiplex PCR, after which size selection and purification were carried out. The libraries were sequenced on an Illumina HiSeq2000 using paired-end 100 bp reads. In the authors' own workflow: Raw data were processed with SOAPnuke, discarding reads with adapters, uncalled bases, mean Phred below 15, or no exact constant-primer or identifier match. COPE v1.2.5 was used to merge high-quality paired reads, and clonotypes were defined as unique nucleotide sequences. Clonotypes were aligned to IMGT TRBV, TRBD and TRBJ reference segments using MiTCR v1.1. The analysis was restricted to V-J combinations with a frequency above 0.0001, which together covered about 99% of the repertoires. A TCS score was defined as the ratio of F50 (clonal expansion) to E x V (chaos), with BLOSUM62-based TCRdist applied between CDR3 peptides within each V-J. Welch's t-statistics and random forest reduced 514 V-J features to about 12, which were used in a naive Bayes classifier (R e1071). TCRdb reprocessed the public reads (quality trimming at Q25 with fastp, clone calling with MiXCR) and kept in-frame beta chains. Rows merge per CDR3 protein into single entries with the most common DNA and genes. TCRdb's processing, not the authors' own work, is the source of the V and J calls. The sample table lists around 340,000 distinct CDR3 sequences, 21% of them with a count of one. Around 50% of the sample comes from the top ten.

The sample is drawn from a study of T cells in Graves' hyperthyroidism and ophthalmopathy (dated by TCRdb to about 2019). About the study as a whole: Peripheral blood samples were taken at initial diagnosis, before any treatment was given. The 75 to 100 discovery patients were divided at random into training and test sets in a 7:3 ratio. To identify TCR V-J signatures that set the groups apart, the researchers used a discovery cohort of 90 to 100 patients, made up of roughly 40 with Graves' ophthalmopathy and about 59 with stable Graves' hyperthyroidism. Following sampling, methimazole starting at 30 mg daily was given to hyperthyroidism patients, and high-dose intravenous methylprednisolone was given to ophthalmopathy patients. In addition, the study compared T-cell repertoires in thyroid tissue and in blood from roughly 6 Graves' hyperthyroidism patients. Whether ophthalmopathy could be predicted prospectively was tested in an independent validation cohort made up of under 20 hyperthyroidism patients plus 17 patients who later progressed to ophthalmopathy. According to the paper, TCR Vbeta CDR3 sequencing was carried out on roughly 130 peripheral blood samples, which came from approximately 41 ophthalmopathy, some 73 hyperthyroidism and roughly 17 progressor patients.

Broad study findings and their caveats: A model built on a 13 V-J signature distinguished ophthalmopathy from stable hyperthyroidism, reaching 85% to 90% sensitivity and around 81% specificity in cross-validation and 80%/75% in testing. In validation, the model predicted progression to ophthalmopathy with 65% to 71% sensitivity and roughly 72% specificity, a median of 6.5 months before onset. Most expanded thyroid clonotypes (frequency above 0.001) were also found in blood, which suggests that blood repertoires may mirror thyroid immune responses. No statistical method was used to fix the sample size in advance, and group allocation was not hidden from the investigators.

V lost 1 base and J lost 7 bases, and the count of bases not matched to a germline gene is 6. The cysteine opens and the phenylalanine closes a CDR3 of 15 amino acids. This entry keeps only the CDR3 DNA: 45 bases, framed from base 1. The germline V gene (reference sequence) sets CDR1 to LGHDT and CDR2 to YNNKEL. A patient counted as having stable Graves' hyperthyroidism if no progression to ophthalmopathy occurred over 18 months of follow-up. Hyperthyroidism patients were newly diagnosed, had a disease duration of under 2 months, and were aged 18 to 65 years. Exclusion was applied to patients with uncontrolled infections, other autoimmune diseases, pregnancy or lactation. Diagnoses relied on clinical symptoms, serum thyroxine and TRAb, thyroid ultrasound and orbital computed tomography. Ficoll-Paque density gradient centrifugation was used to isolate PBMCs from 9.5 to 10 ml of fresh peripheral blood. Total RNA was extracted with Trizol reagent, and quality was checked on an Agilent 2100 Bioanalyzer.

The TCR sequence derives from a woman aged 50 to 60 with Graves' hyperthyroidism. The sequenced material came from blood. This sequence uses TRBV3-1 and TRBJ2-1, with 8 central nucleotides matching TRBD2. For the CDR3, the sequence is CASSQAGGPYNEQFF. The DNA reads TGTGCCAGCAGCCAAGCGGGGGGGCCATATAATGAGCAGTTCTTC.